One and the same sample provided the 30 T cell receptor beta chains below, sequenced in a study of shared T cell receptors in the human thymus. The table came from immunoSEQ multiplex PCR; TCRdb's copy has only in-frame clones and leaves some out. Of 700,000 or so clones listed, approximately 85% are singletons. Separately, the same data were catalogued under a study of human thymus T cells.

The sequenced material came from thymocytes. The receptors derive from a girl under three years old with a congenital heart defect.

The chain joins TRBV19 to TRBJ2-3; 9 bases agree with TRBD2. The J segment lost 4 bases and the V segment lost 1 base, leaving 9 bases of the junction unmatched. From germline, CDR1 is LNHDA and CDR2 SQIVND (reference sequence). The CDR3 spans 17 residues. CDR3 amino acids: CASSIGGGGANSDTQYF. In nucleotides, the CDR3 is TGTGCCAGTAGTATAGGGGGCGGGGGGGCCAATTCAGATACGCAGTATTTT. The full variable domain, rest sourced from reference TRBV19 and TRBJ2-3, is DGGITQSPKYLFRKEGQNVTLSCEQNLNHDAMYWYRQDPGQGLRLIYYSQIVNDFQKGDIAEGYSVSREKKESFPLTVTSAQKNPTAFYLCASSIGGGGANSDTQYFGPGTRLTVL.

The chain has TRBV5-4 and TRBJ1-1, with D tentatively TRBD1 (5 bases). Per the germline V gene, CDR1 is SGHNT and CDR2 is YYREEE (reference sequence). The CDR3 runs 17 residues. The ends were cut back, 0 bases at V and 0 bases at J, with 15 bases in the middle. Written as DNA, the CDR3 is TGTGCCAGCAGCTTGGGACAGCACCCTGACTTGAACACTGAAGCTTTCTTT. This gives the protein CASSLGQHPDLNTEAFF.

The J gene is TRBJ2-1, the V gene TRBV15; D not certain. Deletions cut 1 base from V and 7 bases from J, with 11 bases between. CDR1 and CDR2 from the germline V gene are LNHNV and YYDKDF (reference sequence). The CDR3 consists of 14 residues. CDR3 protein: CATSRAGPGNEQFF. The CDR3 DNA follows: TGTGCCACCAGCAGAGCCGGCCCAGGTAATGAGCAGTTCTTC.

V gene TRBV7-9 combines with J gene TRBJ2-7, with D tentatively TRBD2 (5 bases). The CDR3 is 14 amino acids. V was pared by 5 bases and J by 1 base, with 12 bases between. In germline, CDR1 is SEHNR, CDR2 FQNEAQ (reference sequence). The CDR3 bases are TGTGCCAGCAGCCAACGGACTCTGTCCTACGAGCAGTACTTC. Its translation: CASSQRTLSYEQYF.

The chain employs TRBV27 and TRBJ2-7; TRBD1 aligns across 7 bases. The CDR3 extends over 13 amino acids. From germline, CDR1 is MNHEY and CDR2 SMNVEV (reference sequence). V lost 3 bases, J lost 7 bases, and 6 bases stayed unmatched. The CDR3 sequence: CASSLTGIGEQYF. CDR3 DNA: TGTGCCAGCAGTTTGACAGGGATCGGGGAGCAGTACTTC.

This chain joins TRBV5-3 and TRBJ2-1; TRBD2 matches at 8 bases. TRBV5-3 is an open reading frame, and its role is uncertain. Trimming at V came to 4 bases and at J to 6 bases, leaving 12 bases not matched to a gene. The CDR3 runs to 16 residues. CDR3 protein: CARSLNEALAANEQFF. DNA for the CDR3: TGTGCCAGAAGCCTAAACGAAGCACTAGCGGCCAATGAGCAGTTCTTC.

This clone was recorded a few times. This sequence joins TRBV19 and TRBJ1-4, with 9 bases identical to TRBD1. With V trimmed by 6 bases and J by 0 bases, 23 bases remained unmatched. CDR1 is LNHDA, CDR2 SQIVND, per germline (reference sequence). This CDR3 spans 22 amino acids. Here the CDR3 DNA reads TGTGCCAGTAGCTCATATGATGCCCCTGGGACAGGGACGACTTCAACTAATGAAAAACTGTTTTTT. It is translated as CASSSYDAPGTGTTSTNEKLFF.

The gene calls are TRBV2 and TRBJ1-2; no definite D call. Trimming took off 7 bases at V and 4 bases at J, with 19 bases between the two ends. Germline V gene data show CDR1 as SNHLY and CDR2 as FYNNEI. There are 15 residues in the CDR3. CDR3 DNA: TGTGCCAGCAATGGAGGCATTAGGTCCCCCTATGGCTACACCTTC. Protein sequence: CASNGGIRSPYGYTF.

V is TRBV5-4 and J is TRBJ2-5; 7 bases are a match to TRBD2. V was clipped by 4 bases and J by 10 bases; unmatched bases: 7. The CDR3 consists of 12 residues. Per germline, CDR1 SGHNT and CDR2 YYREEE (reference sequence). The DNA of the CDR3 is TGTGCCAGCAGCCACGCCCGGGGGGACCAGTACTTC. Encoded protein: CASSHARGDQYF.

V and J are TRBV10-1 and TRBJ1-1, with 7 positions matching TRBD1. Germline lookup yields CDR1 WNHNN and CDR2 SYGVQD (reference sequence). The CDR3 covers 13 residues. V shed 7 bases and J 7 bases; nucleotides not matched to a gene: 9. The chain's CDR3 is CASTFRPGGEAFF. The CDR3, as DNA: TGCGCCAGCACCTTCCGACCAGGGGGTGAAGCTTTCTTT.

This chain joins TRBV28 and TRBJ2-2; the D is unclear. CDR1 and CDR2 from the germline V gene are MDHEN and SYDVKM. The CDR3 covers 13 residues. Trimming left V 7 bases short and J 4 bases short, with 10 bases between. The CDR3 sequence: CASTQTGTGELFF. CDR3 in DNA: TGTGCCAGCACCCAGACGGGCACCGGGGAGCTGTTTTTT.

J is TRBJ1-5 and V is TRBV30; no definite D call. CDR3 length: 13 residues. CDR1 is GTSNPN, CDR2 SVGIG, per germline (reference sequence). V lost 2 bases to trimming and J lost 4 bases, with 9 bases between them. CDR3 DNA: TGTGCCTGGAGTCTGGCAGATAATCAGCCCCAGCATTTT. It yields the protein CAWSLADNQPQHF.

The chain has TRBV6-1 and TRBJ2-5, with TRBD1 as a possible D gene (6 bases). With 3 bases removed from V and 5 bases from J, the gap between germline ends came to 13 bases. Looked up from germline, CDR1 is MNHNS and CDR2 is SASEGT. CDR3 length: 14 amino acids. The CDR3 here is CASSDPGTTETQYF. The CDR3 DNA reads TGTGCCAGCAGTGACCCCGGGACAACCGAGACCCAGTACTTC.

A few counts support this clone. This chain joins TRBV5-5 and TRBJ2-7, with D tentatively TRBD2 (5 bases). CDR3 length: 15 amino acids. V gave up 6 bases and J gave up 0 bases, with 16 bases separating them. The germline V gene has CDR1 SGHKS and CDR2 YYEKEE (reference sequence). Here the CDR3 DNA reads TGTGCCAGCACCGTTGGTCCGGGAATCTCCTACGAGCAGTACTTC. It translates to CASTVGPGISYEQYF.

The chain is built from TRBV27 and TRBJ2-2; unclear D gene. CDR1 and CDR2 from the germline V gene are MNHEY and SMNVEV (reference sequence). The CDR3 is 16 amino acids. Trimming shortened V by 3 bases and J by 3 bases, and 14 bases separated the two germline ends. The CDR3 DNA reads as TGTGCCAGCAGTTTGAGGCGAGGATGGTACACCGGGGAGCTGTTTTTT. It codes for CASSLRRGWYTGELFF.

In its sample, this clone was seen a few times. The chain employs TRBV12-5 and TRBJ1-1; 7 bases are a match to TRBD1. V dropped 6 bases and J dropped 3; count of bases not matched to a gene: 4. The length of the CDR3 is 13 residues. Germline V gene sequence: CDR1 LGHNT, CDR2 FRNRAP. CDR3 sequence reads: CASGSDRDTEAFF. The CDR3 nucleotides are TGTGCTAGTGGCTCAGACAGGGACACTGAAGCTTTCTTT. The complete variable domain, with remaining parts taken from reference TRBV12-5 and TRBJ1-1, reads DARVTQTPRHKVTEMGQEVTMRCQPILGHNTVFWYRQTMMQGLELLAYFRNRAPLDDSGMPKDRFSAEMPDATLATLKIQPSEPRDSAVYFCASGSDRDTEAFFGQGTRLTVV.

J is TRBJ2-1 and V is TRBV4-1, with D possibly being TRBD1 (6 bases). V shed 4 bases and J shed 6 bases, with 22 bases lying between them. The CDR3 extends over 17 amino acids. Per the germline V gene, CDR1 is MGHRA and CDR2 is YSYEKL. CDR3 in amino acids: CASSPIIRGGLLNEQFF. CDR3 nucleotides: TGCGCCAGCAGCCCGATTATCCGTGGGGGCCTTCTCAATGAGCAGTTCTTC.

The CDR3 DNA reads as TGTGCCAGCAGCAAAAATAGTCGGTTTTCCGAGCAGTACTTC. Protein sequence: CASSKNSRFSEQYF. The rearrangement links TRBV9 to TRBJ2-7, with no clear D. V gave up 4 bases and J gave up 6 bases, with 17 bases separating them. CDR3 size: 14 residues. Germline V gene lookup returns CDR1 SGDLS and CDR2 YYNGEE.

This clone was seen a single time. The V call is TRBV21-1, the J call TRBJ1-2. TRBV21-1 is described as a pseudogene. The CDR3 contains 15 residues. Written as DNA, the CDR3 is TGTGCCAGCCCCCCTGAGGGCCCATACCTCTATGGCTACACCTTC. Its protein is CASPPEGPYLYGYTF.

The CDR3 DNA is TGTGCCAGCAGCCCCCGGGGAACCTCCTACAATGAGCAGTTCTTC. Protein product: CASSPRGTSYNEQFF. The chain links TRBV2 to TRBJ2-1; the D gene is possibly TRBD2 (5 bases). The germline V gene has CDR1 SNHLY and CDR2 FYNNEI. Trimming stripped 6 bases from V and 0 bases from J, with 12 bases between. The CDR3 runs to 15 residues.

V gene TRBV5-5 combines with J gene TRBJ1-4; TRBD1 matches at 8 bases. Unmatched junction bases numbered 8, after V lost 2 bases and J lost 5 bases. This CDR3 contains 16 residues. Germline V CDR1 and CDR2: SGHKS, YYEKEE (reference sequence). Here the CDR3 reads CASSFPHGTGNEKLFF. The CDR3 DNA is TGTGCCAGCAGCTTCCCACACGGGACAGGCAATGAAAAACTGTTTTTT.

The CDR3 is CASSEYGMGQDDDEAFF. The CDR3 DNA sequence: TGTGCCAGCAGTGAATATGGGATGGGGCAGGACGACGATGAAGCTTTCTTT. The chain is built from TRBV25-1 and TRBJ1-1; a possible D gene is TRBD1 (5 bases). CDR1 and CDR2 (germline): MGHDK, SYGVNS. The CDR3 consists of 17 residues. The V end was cut by 0 bases, the J end by 7 bases, with 21 bases between. The entire variable domain, with the rest obtained from reference TRBV25-1 and TRBJ1-1, is as follows: EADIYQTPRYLVIGTGKKITLECSQTMGHDKMYWYQQDPGMELHLIHYSYGVNSTEKGDLSSESTVSRIRTEHFPLTLESARPSHTSQYLCASSEYGMGQDDDEAFFGQGTRLTVV.

This chain connects TRBV27 to TRBJ2-3, with 10 bases that match TRBD1. Germline V lookup: CDR1 MNHEY, CDR2 SMNVEV (reference sequence). The trim removed 3 bases at V and 1 base at J, leaving 7 bases unmatched. CDR3 length: 17 residues. DNA of the CDR3: TGTGCCAGCAGTTTTTGGATGGGGACAGGGGGCACAGATACGCAGTATTTT. It encodes CASSFWMGTGGTDTQYF.

The V gene is TRBV5-4, the J gene TRBJ2-5; 9 nucleotides line up with TRBD1. Trimming cost V 4 bases and J 1 base; bases outside gene matches: 5. This CDR3 has 15 residues. Germline lookup yields CDR1 SGHNT and CDR2 YYREEE (reference sequence). Here the CDR3 DNA reads TGTGCCAGCAGCCCTGGACAGGGGACCCAAGAGACCCAGTACTTC. Its translation is CASSPGQGTQETQYF.

V and J are TRBV7-2 and TRBJ2-2; possibly TRBD1 for D (6 bases). CDR3 size: 18 residues. The V and J ends lost 5 bases and 6 bases respectively, with 25 bases between them. Germline V gene data show CDR1 as SGHTA and CDR2 as FQGNSA. The CDR3 bases are TGTGCCAGCAGCCCCGGGACACAGCCTCATATAGACGCCGGGGAGCTGTTTTTT. It specifies CASSPGTQPHIDAGELFF.

The rearrangement uses TRBV19 and TRBJ1-5, with D tentatively TRBD1 (5 bases). Between the trimmed V and J ends, which lost 10 bases and 6 bases, there was a span of 16 bases. The CDR3 length is 13 residues. Germline assignment: CDR1 LNHDA and CDR2 SQIVND (reference sequence). CDR3: CATGGGRSQPQHF. The CDR3, as DNA: TGTGCCACCGGGGGGGGGAGGAGTCAGCCCCAGCATTTT.

This rearrangement joins TRBV30 to TRBJ1-1, with D perhaps TRBD1 (5 bases). The V gene's germline CDR1 is GTSNPN and CDR2 SVGIG (reference sequence). The CDR3 consists of 17 residues. Deletions cut 4 bases from V and 5 bases from J, with 26 bases between. The chain's CDR3 is CAWKRGSGGKSVTEAFF. The CDR3 region has the DNA TGTGCCTGGAAACGGGGGTCCGGGGGGAAGAGTGTTACTGAAGCTTTCTTT.

The chain employs TRBV6-1 and TRBJ2-1; possible D gene TRBD2, 6 bases. Germline V CDR1 and CDR2: MNHNS, SASEGT. The CDR3 runs to 16 residues. Trimming left V 2 bases short and J 5 bases short, with 16 bases between. This CDR3 is CASSEPPIRTNNEQFF. CDR3 sequence (DNA): TGTGCCAGCAGTGAACCCCCCATACGGACTAACAATGAGCAGTTCTTC.

The rearrangement links TRBV5-1 to TRBJ1-6; 7 bases line up with TRBD1. With V trimmed by 3 bases and J by 9 bases, 15 bases remained unmatched. CDR3 length: 17 amino acids. CDR1 SGHRS and CDR2 YFSETQ come from the germline V gene. CDR3 region: CASSWGDRAEDGSPLHF. CDR3 in DNA: TGCGCCAGCAGCTGGGGTGACAGGGCCGAGGATGGTTCACCCCTCCACTTT.

The V gene is TRBV7-2, the J gene TRBJ1-1, with no clear D. Trimming cost V 5 bases and J 3 bases, with 16 bases left between them. Germline V gene lookup returns CDR1 SGHTA and CDR2 FQGNSA. The CDR3 is 15 residues long. CDR3 region: CASSLWVSEDTEAFF. Written as DNA, the CDR3 is TGTGCCAGCAGCCTTTGGGTGAGCGAGGACACTGAAGCTTTCTTT.